Each of the 23 T cell receptor beta chains below was sequenced from the same sample in a study of type 1 regulatory T cells. TCRdb reprocessed the reads via MiXCR and lists one record per CDR3 protein. The sample carries over 90,000 distinct CDR3 sequences, about 28% recorded once. The sample was CD4+ T cells, either the whole sample or a sorted fraction (not recorded which). The receptors originated from a human donor in good health.

The V and J genes are TRBV5-1 and TRBJ2-7; maybe TRBD2 (5 bases). Germline V gene data show CDR1 as SGHRS and CDR2 as YFSETQ. V was trimmed by 1 base and J by 0 bases, leaving 11 bases between them. The CDR3 is 15 amino acids. The CDR3 nucleotides read TGCGCCAGCAGCTTGACGACGGGAAGCTCCTACGAGCAGTACTTC. This gives the protein CASSLTTGSSYEQYF. Full variable domain (missing parts from reference TRBV5-1 and TRBJ2-7): KAGVTQTPRYLIKTRGQQVTLSCSPISGHRSVSWYQQTPGQGLQFLFEYFSETQRNKGNFPGRFSGRQFSNSRSEMNVSTLELGDSALYLCASSLTTGSSYEQYFGPGTRLTVT.

The chain joins TRBV5-1 to TRBJ1-1; D might be TRBD1 (5 bases). This CDR3 has 14 amino acids. The V gene's germline CDR1 is SGHRS and CDR2 YFSETQ. Trimming pared 0 bases from V and 6 bases from J, leaving 12 bases between. This CDR3 reads CASSLEGGGAEAFF. The CDR3 DNA is TGCGCCAGCAGCTTGGAGGGTGGAGGGGCTGAAGCTTTCTTT.

V and J are TRBV25-1 and TRBJ1-5, with 8 bases that match TRBD1. V was pared by 3 bases and J by 2 bases, with 6 bases of the junction left unmatched. The CDR3 is 16 amino acids. Looked up from germline, CDR1 is MGHDK and CDR2 is SYGVNS. CDR3 in amino acids: CASSDGRGLCNQPQHF. In DNA, the CDR3 is TGTGCCAGCAGTGACGGCAGGGGGCTTTGCAATCAGCCCCAGCATTTT.

This clonotype has just a few counts. This rearrangement joins TRBV20-1 to TRBJ2-3; TRBD1 aligns across 8 bases. The junction had 11 bases not matched to a gene; V was cut back by 2 bases and J by 4 bases. The V gene's germline CDR1 is DFQATT and CDR2 SNEGSKA (reference sequence). The CDR3 spans 16 residues. Here the CDR3 DNA reads TGCAGTGCTAGAAATGACGGACAGGGCTGGGCAGATACGCAGTATTTT. Translation: CSARNDGQGWADTQYF.

This clonotype has only a few counts. V gene TRBV5-1 combines with J gene TRBJ2-2; TRBD1 agrees at 9 bases. The length of the CDR3 is 16 residues. The trim removed 1 base at V and 5 bases at J, leaving 6 bases unmatched. Germline V gene lookup returns CDR1 SGHRS and CDR2 YFSETQ. CDR3: CASSLTGGARTGELFF. For the CDR3, the DNA is TGCGCCAGCAGCTTGACAGGGGGCGCGAGGACCGGGGAGCTGTTTTTT.

V is TRBV20-1 and J is TRBJ1-5, with 10 bases lining up with TRBD1. The CDR3 length is 15 residues. The germline V gene encodes CDR1 DFQATT and CDR2 SNEGSKA (reference sequence). V shed 3 bases and J 2 bases; nucleotides not matched to a gene: 4. This CDR3 reads CSARGQGIGNQPQHF. CDR3 DNA: TGCAGTGCTAGGGGACAGGGGATTGGCAATCAGCCCCAGCATTTT.

The V call is TRBV5-4, the J call TRBJ2-3; D remains unclear. The germline V gene encodes CDR1 SGHNT and CDR2 YYREEE (reference sequence). The CDR3 has 16 amino acids. Trimming removed 1 base from V and 2 bases from J, with 14 bases in between. The CDR3 DNA reads TGTGCCAGCAGCTTGCCGTTGGTCGGAGACACAGATACGCAGTATTTT. Translating it yields CASSLPLVGDTDTQYF.

In this sample, this clonotype turned up a few times. The chain carries TRBV3-1 and TRBJ2-6, with D tentatively TRBD1 or TRBD2 (5 bases each). Germline V gene lookup returns CDR1 LGHDT and CDR2 YNNKEL (reference sequence). V lost 1 base and J lost 4, with 8 bases in between. CDR3 length: 15 residues. The CDR3 nucleotides are TGTGCCAGCAGCCAAGGAGGGACCGGGGCCAACGTCCTGACTTTC. Encoded protein: CASSQGGTGANVLTF.

This clonotype came up a few times. The CDR3 sequence: CATSRDFSGADTQYF. The CDR3 DNA is TGTGCCACCAGCAGAGATTTCTCGGGCGCAGATACGCAGTATTTT. V and J are TRBV15 and TRBJ2-3; unclear D gene. V gave up 0 bases and J gave up 4 bases, with 11 bases separating them. Per germline, CDR1 LNHNV and CDR2 YYDKDF (reference sequence). The CDR3 consists of 15 residues.

This chain joins TRBV7-9 and TRBJ2-7, with 8 positions matching TRBD2. CDR3 length: 14 residues. V was clipped by 4 bases and J by 1 base; unmatched bases: 3. CDR1 and CDR2 (germline): SEHNR, FQNEAQ (reference sequence). CDR3 nucleotide sequence: TGTGCCAGCAGCTATCTAGCGGGTTCCTACGAGCAGTACTTC. Its translation is CASSYLAGSYEQYF.

This clonotype is a singleton in its sample. This chain joins TRBV20-1 and TRBJ2-1; 11 positions match TRBD2. The length of the CDR3 is 15 residues. Germline assignment: CDR1 DFQATT and CDR2 SNEGSKA (reference sequence). CDR3 sequence reads: CNATPLAGGGNEQFF. DNA of the CDR3: TGCAATGCGACCCCCCTAGCGGGAGGCGGCAATGAGCAGTTCTTC.

By its share, this clonotype is medium-sized. The chain is built from TRBV20-1 and TRBJ2-2, with D maybe TRBD2 (6 bases). The germline V gene has CDR1 DFQATT and CDR2 SNEGSKA (reference sequence). The V end lost 3 bases, the J end lost 3 bases, and 17 bases lay between the germline ends. This CDR3 comprises 16 residues. The CDR3 DNA follows: TGCAGTGCTAGGCCCCCTTCGGGGGTACACACCGGGGAGCTGTTTTTT. This gives the protein CSARPPSGVHTGELFF.

This clonotype has more than one count but fewer than ten. The chain links TRBV20-1 to TRBJ2-2; either TRBD1 or TRBD2 may supply D (5 bases each). The CDR3 runs 13 residues. The germline V gene has CDR1 DFQATT and CDR2 SNEGSKA (reference sequence). Trimming stripped 2 bases from V and 4 bases from J, with 8 bases between. CDR3 amino acids: CSARQGVTGELFF. The CDR3, as DNA: TGCAGTGCTAGACAGGGAGTCACCGGGGAGCTGTTTTTT.

The genes are TRBV6-1 and TRBJ1-6; D is undetermined. The germline gives CDR1 MNHNS, CDR2 SASEGT. This CDR3 has 12 amino acids. The V end was cut by 9 bases, the J end by 7 bases, with 10 bases between. The CDR3 region has the DNA TGTGCCAGTTCCAGGAGAAATTCACCCCTCCACTTT. Protein: CASSRRNSPLHF.

The chain has TRBV12-3 or TRBV12-4 and TRBJ2-1; possibly TRBD2 for D (7 bases). The CDR3 runs 13 residues. The ends were cut back, 3 bases at V and 9 bases at J, with 12 bases in the middle. In DNA, the CDR3 is TGTGCCAGCAGTTTCAAGCGGGACACTGAGCAGTTCTTC. Protein: CASSFKRDTEQFF.

J is TRBJ2-5 and V is TRBV19; TRBD1 aligns across 8 bases. In germline, CDR1 is LNHDA, CDR2 SQIVND (reference sequence). The CDR3 spans 15 residues. J gave up 2 bases and V 7 bases, and 9 bases lay outside the gene matches. The CDR3 protein is CASTKRQGPQETQYF. DNA for the CDR3: TGTGCCAGTACCAAAAGACAGGGGCCTCAAGAGACCCAGTACTTC.

The rearrangement uses TRBV19 and TRBJ2-7; D is perhaps TRBD1 (6 bases). Germline V gene data show CDR1 as LNHDA and CDR2 as SQIVND (reference sequence). This CDR3 region has 12 residues. Trimming pared 7 bases from V and 6 bases from J, leaving 13 bases between. CDR3 residues: CASTDSTAEQYF. The CDR3 bases are TGTGCCAGTACGGACAGCACGGCCGAGCAGTACTTC.

This chain joins TRBV7-8 and TRBJ2-5, with a weak D call TRBD1 (6 bases). V gave up 3 bases and J gave up 7 bases, with 12 bases separating them. Per the germline V gene, CDR1 is SGHVS and CDR2 is FQNEAQ. The CDR3 runs 13 residues. The CDR3 loop is CASSFLQGRTQYF. DNA of the CDR3: TGTGCCAGCAGCTTTCTGCAGGGGCGGACCCAGTACTTC.

Ten or more counts support this clonotype. The chain joins TRBV7-2 to TRBJ1-2, with D possibly being TRBD1 (6 bases). The V end was cut by 1 base, the J end by 5 bases, with 17 bases between. The CDR3 has 16 amino acids. Germline loops: CDR1 SGHTA, CDR2 FQGNSA. In DNA, the CDR3 is TGTGCCAGCAGCTTAGTGGAAAGGGGGGGGCTGTATGGCTACACCTTC. Its protein product is CASSLVERGGLYGYTF.

The chain is built from TRBV12-3 or TRBV12-4 and TRBJ1-5; D is unclear. The CDR3 is made up of 15 amino acids. Trimming removed 3 bases from V and 5 bases from J, with 14 bases in between. This CDR3 reads CASSFGQNVDQPQHF. The CDR3 DNA sequence: TGTGCCAGCAGTTTTGGGCAGAACGTGGATCAGCCCCAGCATTTT.

A remark on this clonotype: Since a much larger clone is just one base distant, this may be a read error. The genes are TRBV29-1 and TRBJ2-5; D perhaps matches TRBD1 (6 bases). Germline V lookup: CDR1 SQVTM, CDR2 ANQGSEA. The V end lost 7 bases, the J end lost 0 bases, and 12 bases lay between the germline ends. The CDR3 totals 13 residues. The chain's CDR3 is CSGRRGHQETQYF. As DNA, the CDR3 is TGCAGCGGCCGCAGGGGACACCAAGAGACCCAGTACTTC.

This clonotype appeared a few times. This chain connects TRBV5-5 to TRBJ1-6; a weak D match, TRBD1 (5 bases). Germline assignment: CDR1 SGHKS and CDR2 YYEKEE (reference sequence). There are 15 residues in the CDR3. With 0 bases removed from V and 8 bases from J, the gap between germline ends came to 12 bases. The CDR3 region has the DNA TGTGCCAGCAGCTTGGTGGAGGGGAGGTATTCACCCCTCCACTTT. This encodes CASSLVEGRYSPLHF.

This clonotype was detected only a few times. The chain has TRBV9 and TRBJ1-5, with D perhaps matching TRBD1 (6 bases). CDR3 length equals 16 residues. Between the trimmed V and J ends, which lost 0 bases and 6 bases, there was a span of 16 bases. Germline CDR1 reads SGDLS; CDR2 reads YYNGEE. CDR3 DNA: TGTGCCAGCAGCGTAGCGGGCAGGGGCCGTCGTCAGCCCCAGCATTTT. This encodes CASSVAGRGRRQPQHF. The variable domain in full, with the rest retrieved from reference TRBV9 and TRBJ1-5, is DSGVTQTPKHLITATGQRVTLRCSPRSGDLSVYWYQQSLDQGLQFLIQYYNGEERAKGNILERFSAQQFPDLHSELNLSSLELGDSALYFCASSVAGRGRRQPQHFGDGTRLSIL.